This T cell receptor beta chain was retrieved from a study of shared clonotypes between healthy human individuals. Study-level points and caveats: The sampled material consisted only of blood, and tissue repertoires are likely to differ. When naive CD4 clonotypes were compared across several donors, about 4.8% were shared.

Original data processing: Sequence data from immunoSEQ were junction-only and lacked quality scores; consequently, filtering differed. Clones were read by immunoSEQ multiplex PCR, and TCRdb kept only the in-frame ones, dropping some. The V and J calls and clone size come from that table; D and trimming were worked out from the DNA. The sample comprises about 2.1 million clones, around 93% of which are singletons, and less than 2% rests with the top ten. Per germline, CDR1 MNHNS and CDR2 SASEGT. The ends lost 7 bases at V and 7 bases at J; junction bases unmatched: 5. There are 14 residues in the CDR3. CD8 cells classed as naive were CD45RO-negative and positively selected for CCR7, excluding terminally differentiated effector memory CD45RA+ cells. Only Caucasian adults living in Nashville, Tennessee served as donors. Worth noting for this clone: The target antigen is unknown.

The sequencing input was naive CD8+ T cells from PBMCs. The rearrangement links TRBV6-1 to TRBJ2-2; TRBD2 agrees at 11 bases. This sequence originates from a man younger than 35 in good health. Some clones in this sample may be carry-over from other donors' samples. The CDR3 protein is CASTIAGGDGELFF. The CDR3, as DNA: TGTGCCAGCACCATAGCGGGGGGGGACGGGGAGCTGTTTTTT.